One sample yielded the 10 T cell receptor beta chains listed below, sequenced in a study of T cell repertoires in cytomegalovirus infection (dated by TCRdb to between 2018 and 2020). TCRdb lists the instrument as Illumina HiSeq 1500. The public reads were reprocessed in TCRdb via fastp at Q25 and MiXCR, keeping in-frame beta chains. Each CDR3 protein appears once, grouped with its most common genes and DNA. The sample table holds a few hundred thousand distinct CDR3 sequences, of which approximately 17% were seen once. About 45% of the sample goes to the ten largest clones. What was sequenced was CD8+ T cells from PBMCs. These receptors came from a human donor in good health (CMV status not recorded). Some clones in this sample may be carry-over from other donors' samples.

This clonotype was picked up many times. The chain uses TRBV6-2 or TRBV6-3 and TRBJ2-7, with D perhaps matching TRBD2 (5 bases). The germline gives CDR1 MNHEY, CDR2 SVGEGT. This CDR3 is 19 amino acids long. Trimming stripped 5 bases from V and 3 bases from J, with 29 bases between. The CDR3 DNA reads as TGTGCCAGCAGTGGGGTCCTGTGGGGAGACGAGACCCCCCTCTACGAGCAGTACTTC. It translates to CASSGVLWGDETPLYEQYF.

The chain carries TRBV7-9 and TRBJ2-3; D possibly uses TRBD1 or TRBD2 (6 bases each). Trimming removed 5 bases at V and 0 bases at J, with 15 bases between. The germline V gene has CDR1 SEHNR and CDR2 FQNEAQ (reference sequence). CDR3 size: 16 residues. The CDR3 region is CASSGKGGHSTDTQYF. CDR3 bases: TGTGCCAGCAGCGGGAAGGGGGGACATAGCACAGATACGCAGTATTTT.

The table lists this clonotype with many counts. CDR3 amino acids: CASSLSGGIYEQYF. The CDR3, as DNA: TGTGCCAGCAGCCTTAGCGGGGGGATCTACGAGCAGTACTTC. The gene calls are TRBV7-8 and TRBJ2-7, with 10 bases aligning to TRBD2. From germline, CDR1 is SGHVS and CDR2 FQNEAQ. V lost 5 bases to trimming and J lost 3 bases; unmatched junction nucleotides: 4. This CDR3 region has 14 residues.

This clonotype was detected a few times. This chain joins TRBV20-1 and TRBJ2-1, with D possibly being TRBD2 (6 bases). The CDR3 sequence is 13 residues long. Germline V gives CDR1 DFQATT, CDR2 SNEGSKA (reference sequence). Trimming took 8 bases from V and 5 from J, leaving 16 bases between them. The CDR3 region has the DNA TGCAGTCCGAGACTAGTATACAACAATGAGCAGTTCTTC. Amino acids: CSPRLVYNNEQFF.

This clonotype appeared a few times. V usage is TRBV14 and J usage is TRBJ1-2; D not certain. The V end was cut by 5 bases, the J end by 3 bases, with 16 bases between. The CDR3 sequence is 15 residues long. CDR1 is SGHDN and CDR2 is FVKESK in the germline V gene. CDR3 DNA: TGTGCCAGCAGCTCGGGTTGGCCAGCCTACTATGGCTACACCTTC. Its translation is CASSSGWPAYYGYTF.

This clonotype turned up a few times. The V gene is TRBV4-2, the J gene TRBJ2-1; TRBD2 agrees at 12 bases. CDR3 size: 16 residues. V gave up 1 base and J gave up 6 bases; unmatched junction bases: 4. Germline V gene lookup returns CDR1 LGHNA and CDR2 YNFKEQ. CDR3 bases: TGTGCCAGCAGCCAAGTCCCTAGCGGGGGGGTCAATGAGCAGTTCTTC. Protein sequence: CASSQVPSGGVNEQFF.

In its sample, this clonotype was seen many times. The chain carries TRBV20-1 and TRBJ2-7, with 11 bases matching TRBD2. The J segment lost 0 bases and the V segment lost 0 bases, leaving 7 bases of the junction unmatched. The CDR3 covers 17 residues. CDR1 and CDR2 from the germline V gene are DFQATT and SNEGSKA (reference sequence). CDR3 residues: CSARDAGLAVSSYEQYF. Written as DNA, the CDR3 is TGCAGTGCTAGAGACGCGGGACTAGCGGTATCCTCCTACGAGCAGTACTTC.

This rearrangement joins TRBV4-2 to TRBJ1-2, with unresolved D. V was clipped by 0 bases and J by 5 bases, with 19 bases between them. CDR3 length: 17 residues. Germline V lookup: CDR1 LGHNA, CDR2 YNFKEQ. The CDR3 bases are TGTGCCAGCAGCCAAGATGTCGTAAGGATTCCCTCATATGGCTACACCTTC. Protein sequence: CASSQDVVRIPSYGYTF.

The V call is TRBV28, the J call TRBJ2-7; D is possibly TRBD1 (8 bases). CDR1 is MDHEN and CDR2 is SYDVKM in the germline V gene. The CDR3 consists of 17 residues. V dropped 2 bases and J dropped 0 bases, with 17 bases sitting between them. CDR3 sequence (DNA): TGTGCCAGCAGTTTACCCAGCACAGGGGGGGACTCCTACGAGCAGTACTTC. Protein sequence: CASSLPSTGGDSYEQYF.

This clonotype has only a few counts. This sequence joins TRBV7-6 and TRBJ2-4, with 11 bases aligning to TRBD2. In germline, CDR1 is SGHVS, CDR2 FNYEAQ. V lost 5 bases and J lost 6; bases outside the gene matches: 12. This CDR3 is 17 amino acids long. The CDR3 DNA sequence: TGTGCCAGCAGCAAAACTAGCGGGGGCCTTCAGGGAAACATTCAGTACTTC. It specifies CASSKTSGGLQGNIQYF.